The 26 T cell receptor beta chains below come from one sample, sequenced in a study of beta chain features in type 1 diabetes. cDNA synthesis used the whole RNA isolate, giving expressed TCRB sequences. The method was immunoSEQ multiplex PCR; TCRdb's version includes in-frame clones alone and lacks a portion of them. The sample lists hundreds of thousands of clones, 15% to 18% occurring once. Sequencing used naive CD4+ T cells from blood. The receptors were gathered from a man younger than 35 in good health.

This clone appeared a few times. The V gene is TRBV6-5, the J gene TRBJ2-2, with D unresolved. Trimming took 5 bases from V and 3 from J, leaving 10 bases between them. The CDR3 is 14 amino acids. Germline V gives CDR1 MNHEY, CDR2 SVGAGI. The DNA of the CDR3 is TGTGCCAGCAGTCCCCCTAAGGACACCGGGGAGCTGTTTTTT. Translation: CASSPPKDTGELFF.

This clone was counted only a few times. The DNA for the CDR3 is TGTGCCAGCAGCGTAGAGGGGTCAGCTTACGAGCAGTACTTC. It codes for CASSVEGSAYEQYF. The chain combines TRBV9 with TRBJ2-7; tentatively, D is TRBD1 (5 bases). With 0 bases removed from V and 4 bases from J, the gap between germline ends came to 11 bases. The CDR3 has 14 residues. In germline, CDR1 is SGDLS, CDR2 YYNGEE.

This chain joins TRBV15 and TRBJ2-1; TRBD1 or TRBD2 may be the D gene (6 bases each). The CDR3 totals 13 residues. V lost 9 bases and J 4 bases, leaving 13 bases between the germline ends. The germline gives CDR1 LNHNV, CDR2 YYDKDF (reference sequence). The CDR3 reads CATSGGIYNEQFF. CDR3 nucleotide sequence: TGTGCCACGTCCGGGGGCATATACAATGAGCAGTTCTTC.

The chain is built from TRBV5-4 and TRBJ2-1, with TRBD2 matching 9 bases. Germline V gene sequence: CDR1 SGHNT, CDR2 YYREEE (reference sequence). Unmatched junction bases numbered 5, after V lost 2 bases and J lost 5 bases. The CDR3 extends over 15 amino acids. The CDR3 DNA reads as TGTGCCAGCAGCTTTAGCGGGAGTCGGCACAATGAGCAGTTCTTC. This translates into CASSFSGSRHNEQFF.

Here the CDR3 reads CASSSRSPTDTQYF. CDR3 sequence (DNA): TGTGCCAGCAGCTCCCGCTCTCCCACAGATACGCAGTATTTT. The chain has TRBV9 and TRBJ2-3; D unresolved. Deletions cut 4 bases from V and 2 bases from J, with 11 bases between. This CDR3 contains 14 residues. CDR1 and CDR2 from the germline V gene are SGDLS and YYNGEE.

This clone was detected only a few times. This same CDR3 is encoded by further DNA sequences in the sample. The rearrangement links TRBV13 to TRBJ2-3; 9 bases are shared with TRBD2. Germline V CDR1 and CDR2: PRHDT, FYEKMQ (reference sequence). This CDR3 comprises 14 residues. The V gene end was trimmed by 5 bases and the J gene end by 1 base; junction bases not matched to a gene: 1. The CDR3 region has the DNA TGTGCCAGCAGCCGACTAGCGGGCACAGATACGCAGTATTTT. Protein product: CASSRLAGTDTQYF.

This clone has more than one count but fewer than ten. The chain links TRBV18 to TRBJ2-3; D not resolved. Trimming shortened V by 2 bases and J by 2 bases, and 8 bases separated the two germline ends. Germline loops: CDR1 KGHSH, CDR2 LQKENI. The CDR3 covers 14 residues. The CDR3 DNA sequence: TGTGCCAGCTCACCATCGTCAGCCACAGATACGCAGTATTTT. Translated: CASSPSSATDTQYF.

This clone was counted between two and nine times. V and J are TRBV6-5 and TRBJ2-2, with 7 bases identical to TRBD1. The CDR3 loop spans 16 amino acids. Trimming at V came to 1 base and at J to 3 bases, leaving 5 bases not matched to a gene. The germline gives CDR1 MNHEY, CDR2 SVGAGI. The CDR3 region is CASSYFGQVDTGELFF. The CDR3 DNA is TGTGCCAGCAGTTACTTCGGACAGGTTGACACCGGGGAGCTGTTTTTT.

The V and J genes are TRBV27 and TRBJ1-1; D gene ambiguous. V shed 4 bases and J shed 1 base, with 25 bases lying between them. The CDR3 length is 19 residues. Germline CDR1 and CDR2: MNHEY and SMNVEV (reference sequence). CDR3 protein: CASSSRVGRGIFANTEAFF. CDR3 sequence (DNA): TGTGCCAGCAGTTCGAGGGTTGGGAGAGGGATATTTGCGAACACTGAAGCTTTCTTT.

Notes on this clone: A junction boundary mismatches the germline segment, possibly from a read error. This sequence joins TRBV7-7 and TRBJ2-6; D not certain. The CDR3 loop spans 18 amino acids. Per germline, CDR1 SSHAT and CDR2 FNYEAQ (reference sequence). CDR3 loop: CASSLRAGPDSGANVLTF. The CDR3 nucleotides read TGTGCTAGCAGCTTAAGGGCAGGTCCTGACTCTGGGGCCAACGTCCTGACTTTC. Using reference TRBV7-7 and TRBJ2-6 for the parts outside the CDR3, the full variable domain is GAGVSQSPRYKVTKRGQDVTLRCDPISSHATLYWYQQALGQGPEFLTYFNYEAQPDKSGLPSDRFSAERPEGSISTLTIQRTEQRDSAMYRCASSLRAGPDSGANVLTFGAGSRLTVL.

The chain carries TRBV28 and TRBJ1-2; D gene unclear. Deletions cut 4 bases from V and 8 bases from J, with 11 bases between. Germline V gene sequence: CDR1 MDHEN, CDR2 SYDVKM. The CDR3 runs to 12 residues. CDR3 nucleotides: TGTGCCAGCAGTTCCGCGGCCCGGGGCTACACCTTC. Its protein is CASSSAARGYTF.

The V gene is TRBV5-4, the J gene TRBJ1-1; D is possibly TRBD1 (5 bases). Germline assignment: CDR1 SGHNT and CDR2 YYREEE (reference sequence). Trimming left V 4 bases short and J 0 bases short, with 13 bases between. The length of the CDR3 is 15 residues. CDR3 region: CASSTYRPMNTEAFF. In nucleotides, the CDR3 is TGTGCCAGCAGCACTTACAGGCCTATGAACACTGAAGCTTTCTTT.

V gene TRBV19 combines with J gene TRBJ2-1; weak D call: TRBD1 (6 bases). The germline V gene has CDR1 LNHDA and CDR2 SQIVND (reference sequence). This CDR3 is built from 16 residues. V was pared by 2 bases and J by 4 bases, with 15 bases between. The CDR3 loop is CASSITGRGRYNEQFF. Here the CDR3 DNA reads TGTGCCAGTAGTATAACTGGCAGGGGTCGTTACAATGAGCAGTTCTTC. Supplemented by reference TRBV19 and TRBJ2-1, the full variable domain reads DGGITQSPKYLFRKEGQNVTLSCEQNLNHDAMYWYRQDPGQGLRLIYYSQIVNDFQKGDIAEGYSVSREKKESFPLTVTSAQKNPTAFYLCASSITGRGRYNEQFFGPGTRLTVL.

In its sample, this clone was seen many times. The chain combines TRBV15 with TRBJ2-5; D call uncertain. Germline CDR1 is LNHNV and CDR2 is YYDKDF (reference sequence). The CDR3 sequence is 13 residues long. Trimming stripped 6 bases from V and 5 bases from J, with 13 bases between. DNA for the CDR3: TGTGCCACCAGTTTATCGGTCCAGGAGACCCAGTACTTC. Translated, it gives CATSLSVQETQYF.

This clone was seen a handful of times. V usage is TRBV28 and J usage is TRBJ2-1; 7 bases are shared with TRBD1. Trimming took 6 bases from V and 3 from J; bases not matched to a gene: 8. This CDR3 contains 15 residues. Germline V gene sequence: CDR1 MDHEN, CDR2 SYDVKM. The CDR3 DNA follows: TGTGCCAGCAGACAACGGAGGACAGGCTACAATGAGCAGTTCTTC. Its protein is CASRQRRTGYNEQFF.

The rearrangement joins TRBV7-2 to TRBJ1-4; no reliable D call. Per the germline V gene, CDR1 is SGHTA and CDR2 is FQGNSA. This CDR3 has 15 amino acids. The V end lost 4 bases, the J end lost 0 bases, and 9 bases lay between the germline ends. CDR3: CASSSQSTTNEKLFF. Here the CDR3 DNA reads TGTGCCAGCAGCTCACAGTCCACAACTAATGAAAAACTGTTTTTT.

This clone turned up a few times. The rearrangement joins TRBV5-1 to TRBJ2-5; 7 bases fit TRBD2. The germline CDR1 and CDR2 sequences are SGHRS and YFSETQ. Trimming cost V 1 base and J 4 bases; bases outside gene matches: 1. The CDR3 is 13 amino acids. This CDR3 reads CASSLREGETQYF. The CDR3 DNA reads TGCGCCAGCAGCTTGAGGGAGGGAGAGACCCAGTACTTC.

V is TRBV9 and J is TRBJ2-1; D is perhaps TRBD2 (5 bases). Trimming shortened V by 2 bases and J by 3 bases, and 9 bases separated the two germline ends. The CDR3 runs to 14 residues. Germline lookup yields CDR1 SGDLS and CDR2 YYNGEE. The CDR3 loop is CASSVERDYNEQFF. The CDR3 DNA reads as TGTGCCAGCAGCGTCGAACGGGACTACAATGAGCAGTTCTTC.

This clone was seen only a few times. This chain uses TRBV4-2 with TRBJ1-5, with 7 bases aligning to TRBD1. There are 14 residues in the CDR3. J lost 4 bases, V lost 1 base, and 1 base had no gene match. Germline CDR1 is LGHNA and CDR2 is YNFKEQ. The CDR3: CASSQGDRNQPQHF. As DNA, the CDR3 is TGTGCCAGCAGCCAAGGGGACAGAAATCAGCCCCAGCATTTT.

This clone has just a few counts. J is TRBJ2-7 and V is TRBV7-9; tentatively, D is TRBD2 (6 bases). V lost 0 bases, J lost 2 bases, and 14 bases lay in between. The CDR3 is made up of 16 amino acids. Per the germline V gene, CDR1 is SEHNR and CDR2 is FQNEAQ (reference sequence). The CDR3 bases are TGTGCCAGCAGCTTAGCGCGTGGAGGGTTGGCCTACGAGCAGTACTTC. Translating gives CASSLARGGLAYEQYF.

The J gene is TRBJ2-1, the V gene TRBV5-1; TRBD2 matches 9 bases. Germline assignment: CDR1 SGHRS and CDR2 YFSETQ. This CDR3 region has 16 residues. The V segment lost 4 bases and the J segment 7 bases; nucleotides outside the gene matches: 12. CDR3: CASSPKPGLAGNEQFF. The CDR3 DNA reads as TGCGCCAGCAGCCCTAAACCGGGACTAGCAGGTAATGAGCAGTTCTTC.

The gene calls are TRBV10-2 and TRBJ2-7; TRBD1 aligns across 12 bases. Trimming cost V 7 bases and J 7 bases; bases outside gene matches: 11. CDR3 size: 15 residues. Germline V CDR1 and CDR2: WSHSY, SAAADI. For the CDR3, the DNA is TGCGCCAGCAAAGGACTGGGACAGGGGGCCGGTGAGCAGTACTTC. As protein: CASKGLGQGAGEQYF.

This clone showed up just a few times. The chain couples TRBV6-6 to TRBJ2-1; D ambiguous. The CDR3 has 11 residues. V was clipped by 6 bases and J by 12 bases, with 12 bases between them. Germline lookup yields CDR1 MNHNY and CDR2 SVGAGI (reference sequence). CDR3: CASSQSTRQFF. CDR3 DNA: TGTGCCAGCAGCCAATCGACCAGGCAGTTCTTC.

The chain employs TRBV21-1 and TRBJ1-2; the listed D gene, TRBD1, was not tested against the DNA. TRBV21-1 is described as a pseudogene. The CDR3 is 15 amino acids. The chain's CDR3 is CASSTPDRGVDGYTF. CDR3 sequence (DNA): TGTGCCAGCAGCACACCGGACAGGGGGGTCGATGGCTACACCTTC.

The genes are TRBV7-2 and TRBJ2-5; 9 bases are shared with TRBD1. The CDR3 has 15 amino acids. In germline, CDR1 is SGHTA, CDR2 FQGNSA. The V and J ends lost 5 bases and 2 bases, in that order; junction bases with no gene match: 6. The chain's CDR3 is CASSVTGTGQETQYF. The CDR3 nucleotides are TGTGCCAGCAGCGTCACCGGGACAGGGCAAGAGACCCAGTACTTC.

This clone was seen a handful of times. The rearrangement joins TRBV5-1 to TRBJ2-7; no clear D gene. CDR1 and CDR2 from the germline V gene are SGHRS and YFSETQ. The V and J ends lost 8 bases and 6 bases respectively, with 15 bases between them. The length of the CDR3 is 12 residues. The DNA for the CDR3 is TGCGCCAGTAGGCCCCTCACTGGCGAGCAGTACTTC. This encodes CASRPLTGEQYF.